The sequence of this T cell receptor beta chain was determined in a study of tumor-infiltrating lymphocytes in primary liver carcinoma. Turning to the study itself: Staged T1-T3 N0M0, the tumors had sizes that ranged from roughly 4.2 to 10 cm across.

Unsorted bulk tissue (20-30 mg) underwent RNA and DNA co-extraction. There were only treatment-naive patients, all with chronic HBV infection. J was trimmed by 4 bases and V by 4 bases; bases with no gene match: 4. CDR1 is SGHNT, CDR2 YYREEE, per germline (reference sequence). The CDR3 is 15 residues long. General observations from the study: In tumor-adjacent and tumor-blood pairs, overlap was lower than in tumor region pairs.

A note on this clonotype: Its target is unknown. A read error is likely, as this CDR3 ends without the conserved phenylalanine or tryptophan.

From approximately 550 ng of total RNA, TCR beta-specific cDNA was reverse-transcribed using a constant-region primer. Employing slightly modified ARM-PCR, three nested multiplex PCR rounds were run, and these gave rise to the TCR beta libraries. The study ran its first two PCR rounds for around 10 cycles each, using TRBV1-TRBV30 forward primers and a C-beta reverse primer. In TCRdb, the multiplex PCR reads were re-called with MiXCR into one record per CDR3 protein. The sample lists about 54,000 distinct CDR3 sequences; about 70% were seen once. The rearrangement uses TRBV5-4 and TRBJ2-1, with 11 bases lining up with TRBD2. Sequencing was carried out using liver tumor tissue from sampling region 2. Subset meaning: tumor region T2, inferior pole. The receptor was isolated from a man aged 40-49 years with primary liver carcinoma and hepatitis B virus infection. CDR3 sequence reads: CASSGRLAGYNEQFL. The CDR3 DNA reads TGTGCCAGCAGCGGTCGACTAGCGGGATACAATGAGCAGTTCCTC.